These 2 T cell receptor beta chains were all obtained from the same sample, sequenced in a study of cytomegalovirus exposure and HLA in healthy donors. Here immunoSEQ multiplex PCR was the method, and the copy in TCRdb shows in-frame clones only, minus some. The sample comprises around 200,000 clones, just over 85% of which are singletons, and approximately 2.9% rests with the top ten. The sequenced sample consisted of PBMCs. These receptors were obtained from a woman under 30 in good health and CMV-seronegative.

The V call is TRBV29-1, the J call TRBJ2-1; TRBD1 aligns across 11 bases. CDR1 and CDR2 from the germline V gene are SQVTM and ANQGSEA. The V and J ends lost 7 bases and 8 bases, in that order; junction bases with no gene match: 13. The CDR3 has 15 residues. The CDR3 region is CSADRGQGEWYEQFF. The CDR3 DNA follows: TGCAGCGCCGACCGGGGACAGGGGGAGTGGTATGAGCAGTTCTTC.

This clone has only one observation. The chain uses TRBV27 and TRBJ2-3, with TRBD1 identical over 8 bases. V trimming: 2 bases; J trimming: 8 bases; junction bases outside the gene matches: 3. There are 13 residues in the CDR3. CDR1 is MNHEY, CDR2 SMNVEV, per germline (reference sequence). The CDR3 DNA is TGTGCCAGCAGTTTAGGACAGGGTTTTACGCAGTATTTT. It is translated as CASSLGQGFTQYF.